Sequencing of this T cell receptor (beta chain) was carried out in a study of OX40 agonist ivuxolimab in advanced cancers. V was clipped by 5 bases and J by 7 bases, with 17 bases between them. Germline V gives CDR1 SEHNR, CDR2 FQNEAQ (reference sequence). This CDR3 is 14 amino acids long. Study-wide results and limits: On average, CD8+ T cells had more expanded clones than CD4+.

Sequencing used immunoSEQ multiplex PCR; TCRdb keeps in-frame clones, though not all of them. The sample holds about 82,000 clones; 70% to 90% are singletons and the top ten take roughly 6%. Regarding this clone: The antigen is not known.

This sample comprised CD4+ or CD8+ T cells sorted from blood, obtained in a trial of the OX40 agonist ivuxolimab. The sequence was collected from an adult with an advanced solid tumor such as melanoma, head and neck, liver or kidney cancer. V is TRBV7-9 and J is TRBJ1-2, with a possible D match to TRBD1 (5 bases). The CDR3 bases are TGTGCCAGCAGCCCCGGGACGCCCGAGGGTGGCTACACCTTC. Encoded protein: CASSPGTPEGGYTF.